This passage covers 21 T cell receptor beta chains from one sample sequenced in a study of T cells expressing NK-cell markers. After re-calling the 5' RACE reads, TCRdb lists one entry per CDR3 protein, DNA absent. The table lists about half a million distinct CDR3 sequences. Sequencing was done on a sample of blood T cells: a sorted CD56 or NKG2C T cell subset, CD4+ or CD8+ T cells, or bulk PBMC T cells (not recorded which). Receptors originate from a woman in her fifties or sixties in good health.

The chain uses TRBV5-6 and TRBJ1-2; the TRBD1 assignment by TCRdb is unverifiable without DNA. The germline V gene encodes CDR1 SGHDT and CDR2 YYEEEE. CDR3 length: 16 residues. CDR3 loop: CASSPGGAPANYGYTF.

The rearrangement joins TRBV19 to TRBJ2-1; with no DNA, the TCRdb D assignment of TRBD2 cannot be verified. Germline lookup yields CDR1 LNHDA and CDR2 SQIVND (reference sequence). This CDR3 has 14 residues. CDR3 amino acids: CASSRLSGPNEQFF.

The chain carries TRBV6-1 and TRBJ2-1; the TCRdb call, TRBD2, lacks DNA for checking. From germline, CDR1 is MNHNS and CDR2 SASEGT. The CDR3 has 14 amino acids. CDR3 protein: CASRLAGATNEQFF.

The rearrangement joins TRBV29-1 to TRBJ2-1; TCRdb names TRBD1, which stays unverified in the absence of DNA. This CDR3 region has 14 residues. Germline V lookup: CDR1 SQVTM, CDR2 ANQGSEA. CDR3 region: CSVRGWGKTDEQFF.

The chain recombines TRBV24-1 with TRBJ1-2. The germline V gene has CDR1 KGHDR and CDR2 SFDVKD. The CDR3 length is 12 residues. CDR3 sequence: CATSVTVYGYTF.

The chain is built from TRBV7-3 and TRBJ2-1; the TRBD2 assignment by TCRdb is unverifiable without DNA. The CDR3 totals 17 residues. In germline, CDR1 is SGHTA, CDR2 FQGTGA. CDR3: CASAEQTSPSGSNEQFF.

J is TRBJ1-4 and V is TRBV20-1. Germline V gene sequence: CDR1 DFQATT, CDR2 SNEGSKA (reference sequence). CDR3 length: 14 amino acids. This CDR3 reads CSAREDSTNEKLFF.

V and J are TRBV14 and TRBJ2-2; the TCRdb D gene call, TRBD2, has no DNA to confirm it. The length of the CDR3 is 18 residues. Germline V gene lookup returns CDR1 SGHDN and CDR2 FVKESK. The CDR3 reads CASSQHVLAGVNAGELFF.

The V and J genes are TRBV12-3 or TRBV12-4 and TRBJ2-3. The CDR3 covers 13 residues. The CDR3 protein is CASSFANTDTQYF.

The chain uses TRBV3-1 and TRBJ2-4. This CDR3 is 18 amino acids long. The germline V gene encodes CDR1 LGHDT and CDR2 YNNKEL (reference sequence). The CDR3 loop reads CASSQDAPFNLAKNIQYF.

The genes are TRBV6-5 and TRBJ1-2. This CDR3 has 15 residues. In germline, CDR1 is MNHEY, CDR2 SVGAGI. The CDR3 loop is CASSYTNRPSHGYTF.

The chain joins TRBV11-3 to TRBJ2-3; the D call of TRBD2 rests on TCRdb alone, since no DNA is present to check it. The CDR3 consists of 16 residues. Germline V gives CDR1 SGHNT, CDR2 YENEEA. The CDR3 region is CASSLVVGVMTDTQYF.

The chain carries TRBV24-1 and TRBJ2-3; the TCRdb D gene call, TRBD1, has no DNA to confirm it. The CDR3 extends over 12 amino acids. Germline V CDR1 and CDR2: KGHDR, SFDVKD. CDR3 residues: CATGQGSDTQYF.

This chain connects TRBV29-1 to TRBJ1-1. Germline CDR1 is SQVTM and CDR2 is ANQGSEA. CDR3 length equals 14 residues. The CDR3 loop is CSVNKGSSYTEAFF.

The chain joins TRBV6-4 to TRBJ2-2. CDR1 is MRHNA, CDR2 SNTAGT, per germline. This CDR3 is 14 amino acids long. This chain's CDR3 is CASTPDGTTGELFF.

The chain recombines TRBV5-1 with TRBJ1-1; as DNA is missing, the TRBD1 call by TCRdb cannot be tested. CDR1 is SGHRS, CDR2 YFSETQ, per germline. CDR3 length equals 14 residues. The CDR3 sequence: CASSFQGAYTEAFF. Filled out from reference TRBV5-1 and TRBJ1-1, the complete variable domain reads KAGVTQTPRYLIKTRGQQVTLSCSPISGHRSVSWYQQTPGQGLQFLFEYFSETQRNKGNFPGRFSGRQFSNSRSEMNVSTLELGDSALYLCASSFQGAYTEAFFGQGTRLTVV.

The gene calls are TRBV18 and TRBJ1-5; with no DNA, the TCRdb D assignment of TRBD1 cannot be verified. This CDR3 comprises 16 residues. CDR1 KGHSH and CDR2 LQKENI come from the germline V gene. CDR3 protein: CASSPGSAGANQPQHF.

The gene calls are TRBV19 and TRBJ2-1; TCRdb names TRBD1, which stays unverified in the absence of DNA. This CDR3 region has 15 residues. Germline V gene sequence: CDR1 LNHDA, CDR2 SQIVND (reference sequence). CDR3: CATGQPTPSYNEQFF.

This CDR3 is CASSPGGPTTSSYNEQFF. The chain employs TRBV7-9 and TRBJ2-1; TCRdb reports TRBD2, a call that lacks DNA to check it against. Germline CDR1 is SEHNR and CDR2 is FQNEAQ (reference sequence). The CDR3 has 18 amino acids.

The gene calls are TRBV29-1 and TRBJ2-1; TCRdb's D call, TRBD2, is unchecked because there is no DNA. The CDR3 totals 15 residues. The germline gives CDR1 SQVTM, CDR2 ANQGSEA. The CDR3 spells CSVEPGLNSYNEQFF.

This rearrangement joins TRBV7-9 to TRBJ2-4; no DNA is available, so the TRBD1 call from TCRdb remains unchecked. CDR1 and CDR2 (germline): SEHNR, FQNEAQ (reference sequence). The CDR3 length is 13 residues. CDR3: CASSFQGVLDQYF.